This T cell receptor beta chain derives from a study of regulatory T cells in long-lasting Graves disease. Study information: For under 3 months, newly diagnosed Graves' patients had been taking antithyroid drugs.

With regard to this clonotype: Its antigen remains unknown.

Sample time point: newly diagnosed GD, antithyroid drugs for less than 3 months. RNA extracted from PBMCs served as the sequencing template. Researchers made TCR beta libraries by using iRepertoire HTBI primers and running Arm-PCR on CDR3 regions. Via MiXCR, TCRdb re-called the multiplex PCR reads, giving one row per CDR3 protein. The sample carries hundreds of thousands of distinct CDR3 sequences, about 12% recorded once. Overall study results and limits: Small numbers of samples may have cut accuracy.

The sample also formed part of further work on T cells in Graves' hyperthyroidism and ophthalmopathy. That source notes: Primed by the HTBI set, a first-round RT-PCR was run on the TCR CDR3.

Sequences were derived from peripheral blood mononuclear cells (PBMCs), sampled at new diagnosis, from a patient treated with antithyroid drugs. The sequence was collected from a woman under 40 with Graves disease.

CDR3 residues: CASSFGSVRIAKNIQYF. The DNA for the CDR3 is TGCGCCAGCAGCTTCGGATCAGTTCGGATAGCCAAAAACATTCAGTACTTC. The V and J genes are TRBV5-1 and TRBJ2-4, with D hard to call. The germline V gene encodes CDR1 SGHRS and CDR2 YFSETQ. The V and J ends lost 2 bases and 0 bases respectively, with 15 bases between them. This CDR3 is built from 17 residues. Full variable domain (remainder filled in from reference TRBV5-1 and TRBJ2-4): KAGVTQTPRYLIKTRGQQVTLSCSPISGHRSVSWYQQTPGQGLQFLFEYFSETQRNKGNFPGRFSGRQFSNSRSEMNVSTLELGDSALYLCASSFGSVRIAKNIQYFGAGTRLSVL.